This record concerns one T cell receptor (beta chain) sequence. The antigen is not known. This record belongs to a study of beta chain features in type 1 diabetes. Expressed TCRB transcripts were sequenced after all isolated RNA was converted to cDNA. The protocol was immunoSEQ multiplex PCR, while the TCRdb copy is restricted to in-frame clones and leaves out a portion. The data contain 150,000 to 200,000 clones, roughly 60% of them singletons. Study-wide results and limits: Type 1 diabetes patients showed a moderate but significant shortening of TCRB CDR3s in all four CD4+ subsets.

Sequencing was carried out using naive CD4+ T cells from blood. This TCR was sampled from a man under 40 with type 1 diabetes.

The CDR3 spells CASSLQQRNEQYF. The DNA for the CDR3 is TGTGCCAGCAGCTTACAACAGAGGAACGAGCAGTACTTC. The V gene is TRBV7-2, the J gene TRBJ2-7; D unclear. Germline V gives CDR1 SGHTA, CDR2 FQGNSA. CDR3 length: 13 amino acids. With 2 bases removed from V and 5 bases from J, the gap between germline ends came to 10 bases. The full variable domain, its missing parts supplied by reference TRBV7-2 and TRBJ2-7, is GAGVSQSPSNKVTEKGKDVELRCDPISGHTALYWYRQSLGQGLEFLIYFQGNSAPDKSGLPSDRFSAERTGGSVSTLTIQRTQQEDSAVYLCASSLQQRNEQYFGPGTRLTVT.